This T cell receptor (beta chain) came from a study of cytotoxic CD8 clonotypes in ibrutinib-treated CLL (dated by TCRdb to about 2021). Concerning the study at large: The cohort was composed of about 10 relapsed/refractory and about 16 treatment-naive patients; IGHV unmutated status was identified in 17 patients. Partial responses were observed in about 25 patients and complete responses in 2; after a median follow-up of 68 months, remission was maintained in roughly 15 patients and progression was observed in approximately 12. All remission and progressive disease samples were collected while patients were still receiving ibrutinib. Response samples were taken after a median of 12 months on treatment, ranging from roughly 6 to 36 months. Samples averaged about 260,000 productive templates and tens of thousands of productive rearrangements. Cryopreserved peripheral blood mononuclear cells were collected before treatment, at response, and at either disease progression or sustained remission. Of the 86 participants in the trial, about two dozen had longitudinal samples available. Overall study outcomes, separate from this receptor: Public clonotypes were rare and either shrank or stayed stable during treatment, and the rise in clonality at ibrutinib response reflected expansion of private clonotypes. Clonality rose at ibrutinib response, remained stable during sustained remission, and dropped back toward baseline at progression. Baseline clonality was found to be higher than that of age-matched healthy donors and was strongly correlated with circulating CD8+ T-cell counts. Sampling times were not matched between sustained-remission and progressing patients, and lymph node repertoires were not studied.

The goal of deep resolution MiSeq sequencing was a depth between 1 in 1 million and 1 in 200,000 T cells, and coverage averaged 10x per clonotype. TCR beta libraries were generated with the immunoSEQ hsTCRB Kit. Turning to the authors' computational methods: Data were analyzed with ImmunoSEQ Data Assistant and ImmunoSEQ Analyzer, with V, D and J genes assigned per IMGT definitions. Clonality was computed as one minus normalized Shannon entropy of productive rearrangement frequencies, ranging from 0 to 1. Only overrepresented clonotypes making up at least 0.05% of each patient's repertoire were included in the public clonotype analysis. Repertoires from about a dozen age-matched healthy donors in immuneACCESS were used as clonality controls. What TCRdb holds here is the immuneACCESS table cut down to in-frame rearrangements. Part of the clones is not present; checked against another copy, under half of the missing clones reflect an unresolved V gene, and the others are unexplained. D and trimming come from the DNA, and the V and J calls and clone size come from that table. A total of 160,000 or so clones appear in this sample, about 88% of them only once. About 2.9% of the sample rests with the top ten.

What the time point label conveys for this sample: progressive disease on ibrutinib. For TCR beta library preparation, roughly 2.2 micrograms of genomic DNA was extracted from cryopreserved PBMCs. High-throughput TCR beta sequencing was performed on longitudinal blood samples from CLL patients receiving ibrutinib monotherapy. Patients were enrolled in a phase 2 open-label single-center ibrutinib monotherapy trial. A note on this clone: The specificity of this receptor is unknown. Base quality data are lacking; no much larger clone is found one base away.

Sequenced material: PBMCs, taken at disease progression, from a patient treated with ibrutinib. The TCR comes from a human donor with chronic lymphocytic leukemia.

The CDR3 sequence is CASSLDRGPGNTIYF. The DNA sequence is TGTGCCAGCAGCTTGGACAGGGGGCCTGGAAACACCATATATTTT. The V and J segments used are TRBV5-8 and TRBJ1-3, with TRBD1 identical over 9 junction bases. The germline V gene gives CDR1 as SGHTS and CDR2 as YDEGEE. The germline V end is reduced by 0 bases and the J end by 2 bases; junction bases left unmatched: 0. The CDR3 numbers 15 residues from cysteine through phenylalanine. The read is trimmed to its CDR3 DNA, 45 bases read in frame from base 1.